This T cell receptor beta chain was retrieved from a study of blood T cells in healthy people across ages. The use of a sample-barcoded 5' primer and a J-beta primer mix characterized a second PCR of roughly 6 to 12 cycles. Paired-end reads containing CDR3 totaled no fewer than 3 million for each sample. Using its own MiXCR run on the 5' RACE reads, TCRdb lists one record per CDR3 protein. This table has about 1.4 million distinct CDR3 sequences, 55% to 75% appearing once. CDR3 length: 12 residues. Germline V gene lookup returns CDR1 DFQATT and CDR2 SNEGSKA (reference sequence). Every sample yielded at least 6.5 million isolated PBMCs.

V and J are TRBV20-1 and TRBJ2-7, with D tentatively TRBD1 or TRBD2 (5 bases each). The better agreement between TRBJ2-5 and the DNA end casts doubt on the J call. What was sequenced was blood. This clonotype was obtained from a young man in good health. CDR3 in amino acids: CSAPRGRETQYF. The CDR3 DNA sequence: TGCAGTGCCCCGAGGGGACGGGAGACCCAGTACTTC.